The clone carrying this T cell receptor beta chain was seen more than once but under ten times. Its matching antigen is unknown. This sample is drawn from a study of identical twins. Whole-study findings and limits: Models underestimated TCR alpha sharing (out-of-frame) in monozygotic twins. Fewer insertions were carried by abundant cord blood beta clonotypes, but none was seen in memory repertoires.

Carrying unique molecular identifiers, the cDNA also gained a universal primer site through template switching. Using its own MiXCR run on the 5' RACE reads, TCRdb lists one record per CDR3 protein. The sample shows about 250,000 distinct CDR3 sequences, approximately 8.3% of them seen only once. Germline V gene data show CDR1 as LGHDT and CDR2 as YNNKEL (reference sequence). The CDR3 runs to 15 residues. Trimming cost V 3 bases and J 5 bases, with 14 bases left between them. The data were also submitted as part of a second study, on yellow fever vaccine responses in identical twins. This second study notes: Twins reportedly mounted vaccine T cell responses that seemed partly convergent, partly personalized.

The clonotype was recovered from a woman aged 18-35 years in good health. Sequences were obtained from CD8+ T cells sorted from blood. V usage is TRBV3-1 and J usage is TRBJ2-1; D might be TRBD1 (6 bases). CDR3: CASSHDAGVHNEQFF. CDR3 nucleotides: TGTGCCAGCAGCCATGATGCAGGGGTACACAATGAGCAGTTCTTC.